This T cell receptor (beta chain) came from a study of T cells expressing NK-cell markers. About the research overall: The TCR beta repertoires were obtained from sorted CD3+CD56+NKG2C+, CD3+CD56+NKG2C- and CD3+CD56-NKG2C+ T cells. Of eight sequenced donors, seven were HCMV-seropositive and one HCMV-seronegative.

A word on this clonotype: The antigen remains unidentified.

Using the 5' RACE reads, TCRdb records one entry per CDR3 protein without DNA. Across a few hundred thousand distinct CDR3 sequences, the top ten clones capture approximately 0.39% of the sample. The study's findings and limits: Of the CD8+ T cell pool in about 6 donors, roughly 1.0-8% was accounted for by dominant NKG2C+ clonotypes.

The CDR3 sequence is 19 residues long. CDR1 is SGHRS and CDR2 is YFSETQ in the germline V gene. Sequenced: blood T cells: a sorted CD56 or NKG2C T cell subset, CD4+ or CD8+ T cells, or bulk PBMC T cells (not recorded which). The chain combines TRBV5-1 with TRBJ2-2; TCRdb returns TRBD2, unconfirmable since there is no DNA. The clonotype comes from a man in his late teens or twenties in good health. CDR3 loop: CASSLGFESGLRTTGELFF.